Listed below are T cell receptor beta chains from one sample, sequenced in a study of T-cell memory formation after mild COVID-19. TCRdb redid the calling of the 5' RACE reads with MiXCR, one entry per CDR3 protein. Of roughly 620,000 distinct CDR3 sequences detected, approximately 18% appear once; the ten largest clones hold 9.5% to 15%. Sequenced sample: PBMCs or a T cell subset sorted from them (not recorded which). These TCRs come from an adult woman who had mild COVID-19 (a few samples of this study predate the infection). Cell type and time point are not known. CDR3s include the opening cysteine and the closing phenylalanine or tryptophan. Fields, in order: D gene, V gene, CDR3 protein. A D gene is named only where the DNA matches it firmly.

d_gene: TRBD2; v_gene: TRBV6-2/TRBV6-3; CDR3aa: CASSYSLAGEQNEQFF
d_gene: .; v_gene: TRBV5-1; CDR3aa: CASSLAAAPEYEQYF
d_gene: .; v_gene: TRBV7-8; CDR3aa: CASSLPARQETQYF
d_gene: .; v_gene: TRBV5-1; CDR3aa: CASSLAVGMETQYF
d_gene: .; v_gene: TRBV7-6; CDR3aa: CASSPALGSEQYF
d_gene: TRBD2; v_gene: TRBV12-3/TRBV12-4; CDR3aa: CASKMTSGSGEQYF
d_gene: TRBD1; v_gene: TRBV4-1; CDR3aa: CASSQDTVTGGVGELFF
d_gene: .; v_gene: TRBV5-1; CDR3aa: CASSFSRIDSPLHF
d_gene: .; v_gene: TRBV20-1; CDR3aa: CSARDVGGLTDTQYF
d_gene: .; v_gene: TRBV20-1; CDR3aa: CSASVGGLQETQYF
d_gene: .; v_gene: TRBV30; CDR3aa: CAWSVLHADTQYF
d_gene: TRBD1; v_gene: TRBV6-5; CDR3aa: CASKTLTGGGNTEAFF
d_gene: .; v_gene: TRBV21-1; CDR3aa: CASSKESGTNLLAKNIQYF
d_gene: .; v_gene: TRBV6-5; CDR3aa: CASSYSRTAPPLSF
d_gene: TRBD2; v_gene: TRBV7-2; CDR3aa: CASSLRASGTQGGANVLTF
d_gene: .; v_gene: TRBV11-2; CDR3aa: CASSLALGVRYEQYF
d_gene: .; v_gene: TRBV7-9; CDR3aa: CASSSDKSIYEQYF
d_gene: TRBD1; v_gene: TRBV5-1; CDR3aa: CASSFRGQDEQYF